The sequence of this TCR beta chain was determined in a study of post-analysis software for immune sequencing data. Across the whole study: Some patients lacked subtype; others had relapsing-remitting, secondary progressive or progressive-relapsing disease. Broader study findings: Diversity measured as normalized Chao1 was significantly lower in multiple sclerosis patients than in controls. In patients, TRBV5-6, TRBV5-1 and TRBV20-1 belonged to five TRBV segments found more frequently than in controls. Same-batch preparations were strongly co-clustered by F measure.

With regard to this clonotype: Its antigen remains unknown. A much larger clone lies one base from this, so it may be a read error.

Carried by the TCR beta cDNA libraries were unique molecular identifiers. Input of roughly 0.95 to 10 million T cells yielded 450,000 to 550,000 cDNA molecules. TCRdb re-analysed the PCR reads in MiXCR, keeping a single row per CDR3 protein. The data show 450,000 or so distinct CDR3 sequences, roughly 45% seen once. The germline V gene has CDR1 SQVTM and CDR2 ANQGSEA. The CDR3 runs 12 residues. The clonotype was recovered from a girl aged 5 to 17 with multiple sclerosis. This chain joins TRBV29-1 and TRBJ2-5; D could derive from TRBD1 or TRBD2 (5 bases each). Sequenced input: blood. CDR3 amino acids: CNVEPGRETQYF. DNA of the CDR3: TGCAACGTTGAGCCGGGGCGCGAGACCCAGTACTTC.